Listed below are T cell receptor beta chains from one sample, sequenced in a study of cytomegalovirus exposure and HLA in healthy donors. Only in-frame clones appear in the TCRdb table, and some are missing; sequencing was by immunoSEQ multiplex PCR. This table holds around 170,000 clones, about 80% found once. The sequencing sample was made of PBMCs. Receptors originate from a woman aged 45 to 65 in good health and CMV-seronegative. Both conserved end residues are part of each CDR3. Each record gives: clone size, V gene, D gene, J gene, CDR3 length, CDR3 protein, CDR3 DNA. A D gene is named only where the DNA matches it firmly. Clone size appears in some rows only: once, few, many, or a class for an expanded clone.

>.|TRBV19|TRBD1|TRBJ1-1|16
CASSSGTGGPNTEAFF
TGTGCCAGTAGTTCCGGGACAGGGGGCCCGAACACTGAAGCTTTCTTT
>.|TRBV10-3|.|TRBJ2-7|11
CAISEGAEQYF
TGTGCCATCAGTGAAGGGGCGGAGCAGTACTTC
>.|TRBV5-4|TRBD2|TRBJ2-1|14
CASSLAGGRSEQFF
TGTGCCAGCAGCTTAGCGGGGGGAAGGAGTGAGCAGTTCTTC
>.|TRBV28|.|TRBJ1-6|13
CACQDRSNSPLHF
TGTGCCTGCCAAGACAGGTCGAATTCACCCCTCCACTTT
>.|TRBV18|.|TRBJ1-1|16
CASSYTSGGLGTEAFF
TGTGCCAGCTCGTACACCTCAGGAGGGTTGGGCACTGAAGCTTTCTTT
>once|TRBV5-1|TRBD2|TRBJ2-1|16
CASTRSSGVEYNEQFF
TGCGCCAGCACGCGATCTAGCGGGGTGGAGTACAATGAGCAGTTCTTC
>.|TRBV2|TRBD1|TRBJ1-1|15
CASTLRTGSNTEAFF
TGTGCCAGCACCTTACGGACAGGGTCGAACACTGAAGCTTTCTTT
>.|TRBV19|TRBD1|TRBJ2-2|15
CASYPTTGLSGELFF
TGTGCCAGTTATCCCACGACAGGGTTGAGCGGGGAGCTGTTTTTT
>.|TRBV28|.|TRBJ1-2|13
CASSNRDIYGYTF
TGTGCCAGCAGTAACCGGGACATCTATGGCTACACCTTC
>.|TRBV6-4|.|TRBJ1-1|15
CASRETGRWATEAFF
TGTGCCAGCAGAGAAACAGGGAGATGGGCCACTGAAGCTTTCTTT
>.|TRBV21-1|.|TRBJ1-5|16
CASSNDRGSSNQPQHF
TGTGCCAGCAGCAACGACAGGGGTTCTAGCAATCAGCCCCAGCATTTT
>.|TRBV6-4|TRBD2|TRBJ2-1|14
CASSVSGGGFEQFF
TGTGCCAGCAGTGTTAGCGGGGGGGGCTTTGAGCAGTTCTTC
>.|TRBV20-1|.|TRBJ1-1|11
CSAVRRTEAFF
TGCAGTGCCGTCCGGCGGACTGAAGCTTTCTTT
>once|TRBV7-9|.|TRBJ2-2|17
CASSSVLTGSNTGELFF
TGTGCCAGCAGCTCCGTCCTGACAGGATCGAACACCGGGGAGCTGTTTTTT
>once|TRBV7-9|TRBD2|TRBJ2-2|16
CSSSLDLAGVSGELFF
TGTTCCAGCAGCTTAGATTTAGCGGGAGTTTCCGGGGAGCTGTTTTTT
>few|TRBV28|TRBD2|TRBJ2-7|15
CASSSYGRAVHGRYF
TGTGCCAGCAGTTCATATGGGAGGGCAGTACACGGACGGTACTTC
>.|TRBV4-1|.|TRBJ2-3|14
CASSQVGGTDTQYF
TGCGCCAGCAGCCAAGTTGGAGGCACAGATACGCAGTATTTT
>.|TRBV7-8|TRBD1|TRBJ2-5|15
CASSRAQGVQETQYF
TGTGCCAGCAGCCGAGCCCAGGGGGTCCAAGAGACCCAGTACTTC
>.|TRBV29-1|.|TRBJ1-1|11
CSVYKNTEAFF
TGCAGCGTATACAAGAACACTGAAGCTTTCTTT
>.|TRBV28|TRBD1|TRBJ2-3|16
CASRSTGTGSTDTQYF
TGTGCCAGCAGATCTACCGGGACAGGGAGCACAGATACGCAGTATTTT
>.|TRBV10-3|TRBD1|TRBJ2-5|13
CAISQTGEETQYF
TGTGCCATCAGTCAGACAGGGGAAGAGACCCAGTACTTC
>.|TRBV5-1|TRBD2|TRBJ2-3|23
CASSLAPLVGASGHDLDTDTQYF
TGCGCCAGCAGCTTGGCCCCTCTGGTTGGAGCTAGCGGCCACGATTTGGACACAGATACGCAGTATTTT
>.|TRBV4-1|.|TRBJ2-6|19
CASSQDPGFTYGGSNVLTF
TGCGCCAGCAGCCAAGATCCCGGATTTACTTATGGGGGGTCCAACGTCCTGACTTTC
>.|TRBV28|.|TRBJ2-3|16
CASSFLGGRTTDTQYF
TGTGCCAGCAGTTTTTTGGGAGGAAGGACCACAGATACGCAGTATTTT
>.|TRBV27|.|TRBJ2-5|14
CASGLNRVVETQYF
TGTGCCAGCGGTCTGAACAGGGTGGTAGAGACCCAGTACTTC
>.|TRBV7-9|TRBD1|TRBJ1-5|16
CASSFGGGTVNQPQHF
TGTGCCAGCAGCTTTGGAGGGGGGACAGTCAATCAGCCCCAGCATTTT
>.|TRBV28|TRBD1|TRBJ2-7|14
CASSTGTGSYEQYF
TGTGCCAGCAGTACCGGGACAGGGAGCTACGAGCAGTACTTC
>.|TRBV5-1|.|TRBJ2-5|15
CASSLGGTSEETQYF
TGCGCCAGCAGCTTGGGTGGGACATCAGAAGAGACCCAGTACTTC
>once|TRBV27|TRBD1|TRBJ1-5|14
CASATRDSNQPQHF
TGTGCCAGCGCCACCCGGGACAGTAATCAGCCCCAGCATTTT
>.|TRBV7-9|TRBD1|TRBJ2-2|15
CASSSDRDEGGELFF
TGTGCCAGCAGCTCCGACAGGGATGAGGGCGGGGAGCTGTTTTTT
>.|TRBV7-9|TRBD1|TRBJ2-1|16
CASSLGRDRDYNEQFF
TGTGCCAGCAGCCTAGGACGGGACAGGGACTACAATGAGCAGTTCTTC
>.|TRBV28|.|TRBJ2-1|15
CASRPSYRDVDEQFF
TGTGCCAGCAGGCCATCATACAGGGATGTGGATGAGCAGTTCTTC
>.|TRBV9|.|TRBJ2-5|15
CASSSGLAGGETQYF
TGTGCCAGCAGCAGTGGTCTAGCAGGGGGGGAGACCCAGTACTTC
>.|TRBV6-5|.|TRBJ2-7|16
CASSYSGRPSSYEQYF
TGTGCCAGCAGTTACTCGGGGCGGCCGAGCTCCTACGAGCAGTACTTC
>.|TRBV28|TRBD1|TRBJ1-3|19
CASSFWPGTAKSSGNTIYF
TGTGCCAGCAGTTTCTGGCCCGGGACAGCCAAAAGCTCTGGAAACACCATATATTTT
>.|TRBV6-1|.|TRBJ2-7|14
CASRDDRDSYEQYF
TGTGCCAGCAGAGACGACCGGGACTCCTACGAGCAGTACTTC
>.|TRBV7-9|.|TRBJ2-7|13
CASSSGHPYEQYF
TGTGCCAGCAGCTCGGGACACCCCTACGAGCAGTACTTC
>.|TRBV2|.|TRBJ2-3|14
CASSPTIRTDTQYF
TGTGCCAGCAGCCCGACTATTCGCACAGATACGCAGTATTTT
>.|TRBV2|TRBD1|TRBJ2-4|15
CASIGTGIAKNIQYF
TGTGCCAGCATTGGGACAGGGATAGCCAAAAACATTCAGTACTTC
>.|TRBV10-3|TRBD1|TRBJ1-5|14
CAISELQGAQPQHF
TGTGCCATCAGTGAATTACAGGGGGCTCAGCCCCAGCATTTT
>.|TRBV19|.|TRBJ1-2|10
CASSTLGYTF
TGTGCCAGTAGTACCCTGGGCTACACCTTC
>.|TRBV11-2|TRBD1|TRBJ2-7|15
CASSLVTGESYEQYF
TGTGCCAGCAGCTTAGTAACAGGGGAATCCTACGAGCAGTACTTC